This TCR beta chain was found in a study of technical replicates of blood from several donors. V lost 8 bases to trimming and J lost 2 bases, with 10 bases between them. The length of the CDR3 is 13 residues. The germline CDR1 and CDR2 sequences are SGHAT and FQNNGV. Profiling relied on immunoSEQ multiplex PCR, and the TCRdb table lists in-frame clones only, not all of them. Among under 100,000 clones listed, 96% were seen once. The chain uses TRBV11-2 and TRBJ2-1, with D unresolved. Material for sequencing was T cells isolated from PBMCs. This TCR was recovered from a human donor in good health. The chain's CDR3 is CASHPQTYNEQFF. In nucleotides, the CDR3 is TGTGCCAGCCATCCCCAGACCTACAATGAGCAGTTCTTC.